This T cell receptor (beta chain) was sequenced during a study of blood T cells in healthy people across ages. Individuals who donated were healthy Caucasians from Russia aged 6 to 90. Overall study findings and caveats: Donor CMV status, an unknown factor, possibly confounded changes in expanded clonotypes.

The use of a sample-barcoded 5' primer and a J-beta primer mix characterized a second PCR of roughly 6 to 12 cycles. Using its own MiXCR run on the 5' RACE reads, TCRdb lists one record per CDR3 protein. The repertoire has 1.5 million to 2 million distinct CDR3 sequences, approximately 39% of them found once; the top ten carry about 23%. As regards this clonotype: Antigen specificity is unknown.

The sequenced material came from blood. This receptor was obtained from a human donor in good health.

DNA for the CDR3: TGTGCCAGCGGGGCAGGGGTTAGCAATCAGCCCCAGCATTTT. Residues: CASGAGVSNQPQHF. V and J are TRBV7-8 and TRBJ1-5; TRBD1 is a possible D gene (6 bases). Between the trimmed V and J ends, which lost 8 bases and 0 bases, there was a span of 11 bases. The CDR3 runs 14 residues. CDR1 is SGHVS and CDR2 is FQNEAQ in the germline V gene.